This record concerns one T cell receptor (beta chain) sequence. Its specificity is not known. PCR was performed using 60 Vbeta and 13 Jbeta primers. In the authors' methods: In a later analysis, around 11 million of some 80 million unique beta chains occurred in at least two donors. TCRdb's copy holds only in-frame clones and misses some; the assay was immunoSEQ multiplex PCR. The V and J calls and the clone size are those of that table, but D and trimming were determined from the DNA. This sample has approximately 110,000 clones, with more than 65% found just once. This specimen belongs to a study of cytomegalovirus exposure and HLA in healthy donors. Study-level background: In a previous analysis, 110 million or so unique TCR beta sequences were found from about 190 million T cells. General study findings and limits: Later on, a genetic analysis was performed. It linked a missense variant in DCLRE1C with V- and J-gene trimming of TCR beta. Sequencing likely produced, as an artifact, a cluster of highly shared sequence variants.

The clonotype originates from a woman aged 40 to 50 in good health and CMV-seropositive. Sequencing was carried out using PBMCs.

The CDR3, as DNA: TGTGCCAGCAGCTTAGTAGGCGGCGCAATATGGTTCTTC. This encodes CASSLVGGAIWFF. V is TRBV7-8 and J is TRBJ2-1; D uncertain. The V end lost 1 base, the J end lost 15 bases, and 16 bases lay between the germline ends. The germline V gene has CDR1 SGHVS and CDR2 FQNEAQ. The CDR3 consists of 13 residues.